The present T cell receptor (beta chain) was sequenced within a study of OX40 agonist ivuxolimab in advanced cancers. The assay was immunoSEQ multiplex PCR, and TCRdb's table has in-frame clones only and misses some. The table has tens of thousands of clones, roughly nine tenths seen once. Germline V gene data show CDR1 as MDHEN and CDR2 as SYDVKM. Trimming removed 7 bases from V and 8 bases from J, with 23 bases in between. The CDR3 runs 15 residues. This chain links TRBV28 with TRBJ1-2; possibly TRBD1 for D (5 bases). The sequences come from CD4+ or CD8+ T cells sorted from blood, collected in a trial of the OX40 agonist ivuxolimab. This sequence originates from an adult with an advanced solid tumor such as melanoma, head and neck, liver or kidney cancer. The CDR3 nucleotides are TGTGCCAGCACCCAGGAATCTCTAGGGGCGTGGGGCTACACCTTC. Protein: CASTQESLGAWGYTF.